These 20 T cell receptor beta chains were all obtained from the same sample, sequenced in a study of blood T cell repertoires in COVID-19. Repertoires were generated with immunoSEQ multiplex PCR, while TCRdb's copy carries only in-frame clones and drops some. The sample lists more than 95,000 clones, roughly 80% seen once, with approximately 25% in the top ten. The sequencing sample was made of peripheral blood. The receptors were gathered from a human donor in a cohort sampled during active COVID-19.

The chain is built from TRBV7-2 and TRBJ2-3; 8 nucleotides match TRBD2. The CDR3 consists of 15 residues. The junction had 6 bases not matched to a gene; V was cut back by 3 bases and J by 4 bases. The germline V gene has CDR1 SGHTA and CDR2 FQGNSA. CDR3 loop: CASSFSGAGADTQYF. CDR3 in DNA: TGTGCCAGCAGCTTTAGCGGGGCCGGCGCAGATACGCAGTATTTT.

For this clone: This sample includes further DNA sequences coding for the same CDR3. The genes are TRBV28 and TRBJ2-5; D is perhaps TRBD2 (5 bases). Germline loops: CDR1 MDHEN, CDR2 SYDVKM. This CDR3 has 12 amino acids. The V end lost 2 bases, the J end lost 5 bases, and 6 bases lay between the germline ends. The CDR3 sequence: CASSLRGETQYF. The CDR3 DNA reads TGTGCCAGCAGTTTAAGAGGGGAGACCCAGTACTTC.

The chain joins TRBV19 to TRBJ1-4; TRBD1 aligns across 11 bases. Losses at the gene ends were 5 bases for V and 10 bases for J; bases not matched to a gene: 6. There are 14 residues in the CDR3. In germline, CDR1 is LNHDA, CDR2 SQIVND (reference sequence). The CDR3 protein is CASSVDRGLGKLFF. Written as DNA, the CDR3 is TGTGCCAGTAGTGTGGACAGGGGGCTCGGAAAACTGTTTTTT.

This clone was recorded a few times. CDR3 DNA sequence: TGTGCCAGCACGAGCCTCGGGTTCTTC. Residues: CASTSLGFF. The chain has TRBV21-1 and TRBJ2-1; the listed D gene, TRBD2, was not tested against the DNA. TRBV21-1 is a known pseudogene. The CDR3 length is 9 residues.

The chain links TRBV6-2 or TRBV6-3 to TRBJ1-6, with 10 bases matching TRBD1. Germline V gives CDR1 MNHEY, CDR2 SVGEGT. The CDR3 has 16 amino acids. The V segment lost 4 bases and the J segment 4 bases; nucleotides outside the gene matches: 4. This CDR3 reads CASSSLDRGYNSPLHF. The CDR3 DNA reads TGTGCCAGCAGTTCTCTGGACAGGGGGTATAATTCACCCCTCCACTTT.

The chain carries TRBV4-3 and TRBJ2-1, with D possibly matching TRBD1 (6 bases). Per germline, CDR1 LGHNA and CDR2 YSLEER. V was pared by 1 base and J by 1 base, with 14 bases between. The CDR3 loop spans 17 amino acids. The CDR3 DNA reads TGCGCCAGCAGCCAAGCCCTGACAGGAACATCCTACAATGAGCAGTTCTTC. Translation: CASSQALTGTSYNEQFF.

The chain is built from TRBV18 and TRBJ2-2; 7 nucleotides match TRBD1. The length of the CDR3 is 15 residues. Germline CDR1 KGHSH, CDR2 LQKENI. The J segment lost 5 bases and the V segment lost 2 bases, leaving 5 bases of the junction unmatched. CDR3 amino acids: CASSPFTGDTGELFF. In DNA form, the CDR3 reads TGTGCCAGCTCACCATTCACAGGGGATACCGGGGAGCTGTTTTTT. Variable domain in full (rest from reference TRBV18 and TRBJ2-2): NAGVMQNPRHLVRRRGQEARLRCSPMKGHSHVYWYRQLPEEGLKFMVYLQKENIIDESGMPKERFSAEFPKEGPSILRIQQVVRGDSAAYFCASSPFTGDTGELFFGEGSRLTVL.

This chain joins TRBV6-5 and TRBJ2-1; TRBD1 is a possible D gene (6 bases). This CDR3 comprises 15 residues. V lost 2 bases to trimming and J lost 7 bases, with 15 bases between them. CDR1 is MNHEY, CDR2 SVGAGI, per germline. The CDR3 reads CASSYMQGSENEQFF. In nucleotides, the CDR3 is TGTGCCAGCAGTTACATGCAGGGGTCGGAAAATGAGCAGTTCTTC.

The chain combines TRBV7-9 with TRBJ2-6; 9 positions match TRBD1. The germline CDR1 and CDR2 sequences are SEHNR and FQNEAQ (reference sequence). The V gene end was trimmed by 6 bases and the J gene end by 2 bases; junction bases not matched to a gene: 5. The CDR3 length is 16 residues. This CDR3 reads CASRGQGKAGANVLTF. For the CDR3, the DNA is TGTGCCAGCAGGGGACAGGGAAAGGCTGGGGCCAACGTCCTGACTTTC.

This clone was detected ten times or more. V is TRBV7-8 and J is TRBJ2-7; weak D call: TRBD2 (7 bases). The V end was cut by 8 bases, the J end by 5 bases, with 22 bases between. CDR3 size: 15 residues. CDR1 is SGHVS, CDR2 FQNEAQ, per germline. The chain's CDR3 is CASATGGRGLHEQYF. CDR3 DNA sequence: TGTGCCAGCGCGACCGGGGGGCGCGGGTTGCACGAGCAGTACTTC.

The chain links TRBV5-1 to TRBJ1-4, with D maybe TRBD1 (6 bases). CDR3 length equals 14 residues. Trimming took off 4 bases at V and 5 bases at J, with 12 bases between the two ends. Germline CDR1 is SGHRS and CDR2 is YFSETQ. The CDR3 bases are TGCGCCAGCAGCCGCAAAGACAGGAATGAAAAACTGTTTTTT. Translation gives CASSRKDRNEKLFF.

The chain combines TRBV10-3 with TRBJ1-1; D perhaps matches TRBD1 (5 bases). The V gene lost 9 bases and the J gene lost 3 bases, with 14 bases spanning the gap. CDR1 is ENHRY, CDR2 SYGVKD, per germline. The length of the CDR3 is 13 residues. CDR3 sequence reads: CAMQQDRDTEAFF. The DNA for the CDR3 is TGTGCCATGCAACAGGATCGGGACACTGAAGCTTTCTTT.

This clone was detected a few times. In DNA form, the CDR3 reads TGCGCCAGCAGCCCGGACTTGCGAGGCGGCGAGCAGTACTTC. Amino acids: CASSPDLRGGEQYF. The chain has TRBV5-1 and TRBJ2-7, with D possibly being TRBD2 (5 bases). From germline, CDR1 is SGHRS and CDR2 YFSETQ. The CDR3 runs 14 residues. The ends were cut back, 4 bases at V and 6 bases at J, with 17 bases in the middle.

The sample holds one count of this clone. V gene TRBV19 combines with J gene TRBJ1-5, with D perhaps matching TRBD1 (6 bases). V was pared by 4 bases and J by 4 bases, with 11 bases between. Germline V lookup: CDR1 LNHDA, CDR2 SQIVND (reference sequence). This CDR3 contains 14 residues. CDR3 DNA: TGTGCCAGTAGTACCTATCAGGGGAATCAGCCCCAGCATTTT. Protein sequence: CASSTYQGNQPQHF.

The J gene is TRBJ2-7, the V gene TRBV5-5; D perhaps matches TRBD2 (6 bases). The CDR3 is made up of 15 amino acids. Germline-derived CDR1 and CDR2 are SGHKS and YYEKEE (reference sequence). Trimming cost V 4 bases and J 0 bases, with 14 bases left between them. This CDR3 reads CASSPEGIPSYEQYF. CDR3 in DNA: TGTGCCAGCAGCCCGGAGGGGATTCCCTCCTACGAGCAGTACTTC.

The chain is built from TRBV27 and TRBJ1-3; 7 bases agree with TRBD1. Unmatched junction bases numbered 9, after V lost 5 bases and J lost 5 bases. Germline CDR1 is MNHEY and CDR2 is SMNVEV (reference sequence). The length of the CDR3 is 15 residues. CDR3 sequence reads: CASSPRTGGRNTIYF. CDR3 DNA sequence: TGTGCCAGCAGTCCCCGGACAGGAGGAAGAAACACCATATATTTT.

The DNA of the CDR3 is TGTGCCTGCAAGATAGGACTAGCGGCTTACAATGAGCAGTTCTTC. This sequence encodes CACKIGLAAYNEQFF. The chain employs TRBV30 and TRBJ2-1; 10 nucleotides align to TRBD2. Germline-derived CDR1 and CDR2 are GTSNPN and SVGIG (reference sequence). The CDR3 loop spans 15 amino acids. J lost 4 bases, V lost 6 bases, and 9 bases had no gene match.

This sequence joins TRBV7-2 and TRBJ2-5; unclear D gene. Germline CDR1 reads SGHTA; CDR2 reads FQGNSA. V was clipped by 4 bases and J by 5 bases, with 5 bases between them. The CDR3 covers 11 residues. The CDR3 DNA is TGTGCCAGCAGCTGGAGCGAGACCCAGTACTTC. Translation gives CASSWSETQYF.

V usage is TRBV19 and J usage is TRBJ2-3, with a possible D match to TRBD2 (5 bases). This CDR3 comprises 15 residues. V shed 8 bases and J shed 3 bases, with 18 bases lying between them. CDR1 and CDR2 from the germline V gene are LNHDA and SQIVND (reference sequence). The CDR3 sequence is CASRRGTAVTDTQYF. The CDR3 DNA reads as TGTGCCAGTCGACGGGGTACGGCAGTTACAGATACGCAGTATTTT.

The J gene is TRBJ1-5, the V gene TRBV6-1; D is unclear. V was cut by 5 bases and J by 5 bases, with 7 bases left in between. CDR1 and CDR2 (germline): MNHNS, SASEGT. CDR3 length: 12 amino acids. CDR3 sequence: CASSFHDQPQHF. The CDR3 nucleotides are TGTGCCAGCAGTTTCCATGATCAGCCCCAGCATTTT.